The 27 T cell receptor beta chains in this list originate from one sample, sequenced in a study of cytomegalovirus exposure and HLA in healthy donors. 13 Jbeta primers and 60 Vbeta primers were used for the PCR. This table comes from immunoSEQ multiplex PCR, and its TCRdb copy is limited to in-frame clones, with some not included. The table lists 95,000 to 100,000 clones, roughly 70% of them singletons. Sequenced sample: PBMCs. Receptors originate from a male donor in good health and CMV-seronegative.

This clone appeared once. J is TRBJ1-3 and V is TRBV28, with D unclear. The V and J ends lost 8 bases and 3 bases respectively, with 20 bases between them. The CDR3 has 16 residues. Germline-derived CDR1 and CDR2 are MDHEN and SYDVKM. CDR3 DNA sequence: TGTGCCAGCCTAGTCCCCACAACGGCTGGTGGAAACACCATATATTTT. It codes for CASLVPTTAGGNTIYF.

The chain's CDR3 is CASSERQGMGSYEQYF. In DNA, the CDR3 is TGTGCCAGCAGTGAAAGACAGGGTATGGGGTCCTACGAGCAGTACTTC. The V and J genes are TRBV6-1 and TRBJ2-7; 7 bases are a match to TRBD1. This CDR3 comprises 16 residues. The V gene's germline CDR1 is MNHNS and CDR2 SASEGT. V lost 2 bases and J lost 1; bases outside the gene matches: 8.

The chain recombines TRBV6-5 with TRBJ2-3; tentatively, D is TRBD2 (6 bases). In germline, CDR1 is MNHEY, CDR2 SVGAGI. The V end lost 0 bases, the J end lost 5 bases, and 15 bases lay between the germline ends. The CDR3 length is 16 residues. CDR3: CASSYSSGVREDTQYF. The CDR3 DNA sequence: TGTGCCAGCAGTTACTCATCGGGAGTACGGGAAGATACGCAGTATTTT.

The chain couples TRBV11-2 to TRBJ1-1; possibly TRBD1 for D (6 bases). There are 15 residues in the CDR3. Deletions cut 2 bases from V and 2 bases from J, with 12 bases between. Germline CDR1 reads SGHAT; CDR2 reads FQNNGV. DNA of the CDR3: TGTGCCAGCAGCTTATGGGGCAGGGGAAACACTGAAGCTTTCTTT. Encoded protein: CASSLWGRGNTEAFF.

The chain links TRBV5-1 to TRBJ2-1, with TRBD2 identical over 13 bases. V trimming: 4 bases; J trimming: 6 bases; junction bases outside the gene matches: 7. CDR3 length: 16 amino acids. Germline CDR1 and CDR2: SGHRS and YFSETQ. CDR3 nucleotide sequence: TGCGCCAGCAGCGCCGGACTAGCGGGAGTTCTCAATGAGCAGTTCTTC. Translation: CASSAGLAGVLNEQFF.

This clone came up once. The V gene is TRBV5-5, the J gene TRBJ2-7; perhaps TRBD1 as D (5 bases). Trimming removed 2 bases from V and 5 bases from J, with 23 bases in between. Germline assignment: CDR1 SGHKS and CDR2 YYEKEE (reference sequence). CDR3 size: 17 residues. The CDR3 coding sequence is TGTGCCAGCAGCTTTTTAAGACAGATCCTATCCCACAACGAGCAGTACTTC. Amino acids: CASSFLRQILSHNEQYF. The full variable domain, rest sourced from reference TRBV5-5 and TRBJ2-7, is DAGVTQSPTHLIKTRGQQVTLRCSPISGHKSVSWYQQVLGQGPQFIFQYYEKEERGRGNFPDRFSARQFPNYSSELNVNALLLGDSALYLCASSFLRQILSHNEQYFGPGTRLTVT.

The chain employs TRBV4-3 and TRBJ2-3; 10 bases agree with TRBD2. V lost 2 bases and J lost 2; bases outside the gene matches: 4. Germline CDR1 reads LGHNA; CDR2 reads YSLEER. This CDR3 contains 16 residues. CDR3 bases: TGCGCCAGCAGCCAAACCGGGACTAGCGTCACAGATACGCAGTATTTT. This encodes CASSQTGTSVTDTQYF.

CDR3 sequence (DNA): TGTGCCAGCAGTGGAGGGACGAGCTCCTACAATGAGCAGTTCTTC. It translates to CASSGGTSSYNEQFF. The genes are TRBV5-8 and TRBJ2-1; D perhaps matches TRBD2 (6 bases). The V gene's germline CDR1 is SGHTS and CDR2 YDEGEE. The CDR3 sequence is 15 residues long. With 5 bases removed from V and 0 bases from J, the gap between germline ends came to 12 bases.

Comments on this clone: Relative to the germline gene, one junction end is altered; a read error may explain this. The gene calls are TRBV27 and TRBJ2-3; no clear D gene. Germline loops: CDR1 MNHEY, CDR2 SMNVEV (reference sequence). CDR3 length equals 14 residues. The CDR3 coding sequence is TGTGCCAGCAGTTTATCCGAACCCACATATACGCAGTATTTT. Residues: CASSLSEPTYTQYF.

The rearrangement uses TRBV7-9 and TRBJ1-4, with TRBD1 as a possible D gene (5 bases). This CDR3 spans 16 amino acids. CDR1 and CDR2 from the germline V gene are SEHNR and FQNEAQ (reference sequence). V was clipped by 5 bases and J by 3 bases, with 16 bases between them. Here the CDR3 reads CASSPWVGAANEKLFF. DNA for the CDR3: TGTGCCAGCAGCCCCTGGGTTGGGGCGGCTAATGAAAAACTGTTTTTT.

This clone appeared once. This chain links TRBV4-1 with TRBJ2-7; a possible D gene is TRBD2 (6 bases). CDR3 length equals 13 residues. Germline CDR1 reads MGHRA; CDR2 reads YSYEKL. V was clipped by 4 bases and J by 6 bases, with 13 bases between them. CDR3 nucleotides: TGCGCCAGCAGCCCTACTACTAGCCGCGAGCAGTACTTC. This translates into CASSPTTSREQYF.

This chain links TRBV4-1 with TRBJ2-3; weak D call: TRBD1 (6 bases). Per germline, CDR1 MGHRA and CDR2 YSYEKL. V was shortened by 1 base and J by 0 bases, with 8 bases between the two germline ends. The CDR3 spans 15 residues. CDR3 loop: CASSQVRGSTDTQYF. In DNA, the CDR3 is TGCGCCAGCAGCCAAGTGAGGGGGAGCACAGATACGCAGTATTTT.

The V call is TRBV28, the J call TRBJ2-1; possible D gene TRBD1, 6 bases. There are 14 residues in the CDR3. The V end lost 7 bases, the J end lost 12 bases, and 22 bases lay between the germline ends. The germline V gene has CDR1 MDHEN and CDR2 SYDVKM. The CDR3 reads CASNLDSVPRGQFF. The CDR3 DNA is TGTGCCAGCAACCTGGACAGCGTTCCCCGGGGGCAGTTCTTC.

The V call is TRBV7-2, the J call TRBJ1-2, with D perhaps TRBD1 (6 bases). The CDR3 runs 13 residues. Per the germline V gene, CDR1 is SGHTA and CDR2 is FQGNSA. V gave up 10 bases and J gave up 2 bases, with 14 bases separating them. CDR3 sequence (DNA): TGTGCCATTTACAGGGAGGGGAACTATGGCTACACCTTC. This sequence encodes CAIYREGNYGYTF.

This chain's CDR3 is CASSLRTGGYGYTF. The CDR3, as DNA: TGTGCCAGCAGTTTGCGCACAGGGGGCTATGGCTACACCTTC. The V gene is TRBV27, the J gene TRBJ1-2; 8 bases are shared with TRBD1. The length of the CDR3 is 14 residues. In germline, CDR1 is MNHEY, CDR2 SMNVEV (reference sequence). V shed 3 bases and J 4 bases; nucleotides not matched to a gene: 4.

The chain links TRBV27 to TRBJ1-5; D remains ambiguous. Germline CDR1 reads MNHEY; CDR2 reads SMNVEV (reference sequence). Between the trimmed V and J ends, which lost 5 bases and 0 bases, there was a span of 11 bases. CDR3 size: 15 residues. This CDR3 reads CASSPVFRSNQPQHF. The CDR3 DNA follows: TGTGCCAGCAGTCCGGTGTTCCGTAGCAATCAGCCCCAGCATTTT.

The chain employs TRBV27 and TRBJ2-3, with D possibly TRBD2 on 5 matching bases. Trimming removed 3 bases at V and 4 bases at J, with 23 bases between. This CDR3 spans 18 amino acids. Germline CDR1 reads MNHEY; CDR2 reads SMNVEV (reference sequence). The CDR3: CASSFLSRARLGADTQYF. CDR3 bases: TGTGCCAGCAGTTTCTTATCGAGGGCCCGCCTAGGTGCAGATACGCAGTATTTT.

The V gene is TRBV6-5, the J gene TRBJ2-7, with D possibly matching TRBD1 (6 bases). Trimming took 6 bases from V and 5 from J, leaving 20 bases between them. The germline CDR1 and CDR2 sequences are MNHEY and SVGAGI. The CDR3 runs 15 residues. The CDR3 region is CASSQTGLTEDEQYF. The CDR3 nucleotides read TGTGCCAGCAGCCAGACAGGTTTGACCGAGGACGAGCAGTACTTC.

The chain carries TRBV9 and TRBJ2-5; tentative D call: TRBD1 (5 bases). V was shortened by 0 bases and J by 4 bases, with 13 bases between the two germline ends. This CDR3 has 15 residues. The germline V gene encodes CDR1 SGDLS and CDR2 YYNGEE. The CDR3 here is CASSVVPGIRETQYF. CDR3 DNA: TGTGCCAGCAGCGTAGTGCCAGGGATTAGAGAGACCCAGTACTTC.

V and J are TRBV7-2 and TRBJ2-3; 12 positions match TRBD2. This CDR3 comprises 16 residues. Germline trimming cut 7 bases from V and 12 bases from J; bases unmatched to any gene: 17. Germline lookup yields CDR1 SGHTA and CDR2 FQGNSA. The CDR3 region is CASTKRLAGVGGGQYF. In DNA form, the CDR3 reads TGTGCCAGCACCAAAAGACTAGCGGGAGTCGGGGGGGGTCAGTATTTT.

The chain employs TRBV6-1 and TRBJ1-3; D ambiguous. CDR3 length: 13 residues. CDR1 and CDR2 from the germline V gene are MNHNS and SASEGT. The germline V and J ends were trimmed by 8 bases and 0 bases, with 8 bases remaining between them. In DNA, the CDR3 is TGTGCCAGCGAAGAGCTCTCTGGAAACACCATATATTTT. It codes for CASEELSGNTIYF.

The rearrangement uses TRBV28 and TRBJ2-3; D perhaps matches TRBD2 (6 bases). Germline lookup yields CDR1 MDHEN and CDR2 SYDVKM. The V and J ends lost 8 bases and 3 bases respectively, with 27 bases between them. The CDR3 is 18 residues long. In DNA, the CDR3 is TGTGCCAGCGAGTCCCGGCCACTGAGCGGGTATAGGACAGATACGCAGTATTTT. The encoded protein is CASESRPLSGYRTDTQYF.

Only one count was recorded for this clone. This chain uses TRBV30 with TRBJ2-2, with D perhaps TRBD1 (5 bases). In germline, CDR1 is GTSNPN, CDR2 SVGIG (reference sequence). The V gene lost 3 bases and the J gene lost 7 bases, with 12 bases spanning the gap. The CDR3 contains 13 residues. For the CDR3, the DNA is TGTGCCTGGAGGGGGCTCCGAATCGGGGAGCTGTTTTTT. This translates into CAWRGLRIGELFF.

The CDR3 region is CASSPLAGEGYEQYF. CDR3 sequence (DNA): TGTGCCAGCAGTCCCCTGGCAGGGGAGGGGTACGAGCAGTACTTC. The chain uses TRBV6-5 and TRBJ2-7, with D possibly TRBD2 on 7 matching bases. Germline V gene sequence: CDR1 MNHEY, CDR2 SVGAGI. The CDR3 has 15 amino acids. Trimming cost V 5 bases and J 4 bases, with 18 bases left between them.

CDR3 nucleotides: TGTGCCAGCAGCCAAGCGGACACCGGGGAGCTGTTTTTT. Protein product: CASSQADTGELFF. V usage is TRBV14 and J usage is TRBJ2-2; D not certain. V gave up 1 base and J gave up 3 bases, with 3 bases separating them. The V gene's germline CDR1 is SGHDN and CDR2 FVKESK. The CDR3 is 13 amino acids.

The chain combines TRBV30 with TRBJ1-5; no reliable D call. Per the germline V gene, CDR1 is GTSNPN and CDR2 is SVGIG (reference sequence). V was pared by 3 bases and J by 4 bases, with 13 bases between. This CDR3 is built from 14 residues. CDR3 nucleotide sequence: TGTGCCTGGAGACGTGGAAGGAGTAATCAGCCCCAGCATTTT. This codes for CAWRRGRSNQPQHF. Variable domain in full (rest from reference TRBV30 and TRBJ1-5): SQTIHQWPATLVQPVGSPLSLECTVEGTSNPNLYWYRQAAGRGLQLLFYSVGIGQISSEVPQNLSASRPQDRQFILSSKKLLLSDSGFYLCAWRRGRSNQPQHFGDGTRLSIL.

In this sample, this clone turned up once. CDR3 bases: TGTGCCAGTAGTATGGGGAAGGCGGGAGTTCGGTACGAGCAGTACTTC. It is translated as CASSMGKAGVRYEQYF. The V and J genes are TRBV19 and TRBJ2-7, with 7 bases matching TRBD2. In germline, CDR1 is LNHDA, CDR2 SQIVND (reference sequence). The V gene end was trimmed by 3 bases and the J gene end by 4 bases; junction bases not matched to a gene: 12. This CDR3 spans 16 amino acids.